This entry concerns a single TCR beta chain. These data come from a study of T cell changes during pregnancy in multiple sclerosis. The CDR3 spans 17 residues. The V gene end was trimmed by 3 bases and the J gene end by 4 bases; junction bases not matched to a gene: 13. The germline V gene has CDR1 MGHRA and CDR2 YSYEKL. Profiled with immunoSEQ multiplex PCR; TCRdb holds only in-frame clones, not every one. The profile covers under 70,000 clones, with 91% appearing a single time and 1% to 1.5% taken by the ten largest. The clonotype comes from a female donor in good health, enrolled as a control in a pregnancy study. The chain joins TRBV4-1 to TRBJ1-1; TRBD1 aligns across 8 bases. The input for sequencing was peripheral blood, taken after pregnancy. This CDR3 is CASSHAETGVWGTEAFF. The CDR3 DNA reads TGCGCCAGCAGCCACGCGGAGACAGGGGTTTGGGGCACTGAAGCTTTCTTT.